There are many counts of the clone carrying this TCR beta chain. Researchers made TCR cDNA using 5'RACE template switching, and this step added a universal primer site and UMIs. A single record per CDR3 protein comes from TCRdb applying MiXCR to the 5' RACE reads. The sample holds tens of thousands of distinct CDR3 sequences, 6.5% to 8% seen once. Trimming removed 3 bases from V and 2 bases from J, with 8 bases in between. Germline V gives CDR1 KGHSH, CDR2 LQKENI. This CDR3 comprises 13 residues. This record comes from a study of T cells after yellow fever vaccination. Study results and caveats: A small proportion of clonotypes was detected in both the CD4 and CD8 compartments.

This material consisted of PBMCs, either bulk or a sorted T-cell subset (CD4+, CD8+, memory, or dextramer-sorted; not recorded which), taken on the day of the first yellow fever vaccination. V is TRBV18 and J is TRBJ2-7; D not certain. This sequence was found in a man younger than 30 who received the YFV17D yellow fever vaccine. The CDR3 loop reads CASSPDGAYEQYF. CDR3 in DNA: TGTGCCAGCTCACCGGACGGTGCCTACGAGCAGTACTTC.